Below, 20 T cell receptor beta chains from the same sample are listed, as sequenced in a study of T cells in Graves' hyperthyroidism and ophthalmopathy. RNA transcripts served as the template for amplifying TCR beta CDR3 regions. During a first-round RT-PCR of the TCR CDR3, the HTBI primer set was used. In TCRdb, the multiplex PCR reads were re-called with MiXCR into one record per CDR3 protein. The sample holds a few hundred thousand distinct CDR3 sequences, about a sixth seen once. Sequencing was done on a sample of blood. These receptor sequences come from a woman aged 40 to 50 with Graves' ophthalmopathy.

The chain uses TRBV20-1 and TRBJ2-3; D remains ambiguous. Germline CDR1 DFQATT, CDR2 SNEGSKA (reference sequence). Trimming cost V 3 bases and J 8 bases, with 12 bases left between them. The CDR3 sequence is 12 residues long. The CDR3 nucleotides read TGCAGTGCTAGGGCAAACCTGGCTACGCAGTATTTT. This encodes CSARANLATQYF.

At least ten counts were recorded for this clonotype. The gene calls are TRBV20-1 and TRBJ2-3, with D unresolved. This CDR3 is built from 15 residues. V was shortened by 5 bases and J by 7 bases, with 22 bases between the two germline ends. Per germline, CDR1 DFQATT and CDR2 SNEGSKA (reference sequence). The CDR3 DNA reads as TGCAGTGCTCCGACCACCAAACACGAACTCTATACGCAGTATTTT. This codes for CSAPTTKHELYTQYF.

This clonotype came up a few times. The chain links TRBV28 to TRBJ1-1, with D perhaps TRBD1 (5 bases). Germline CDR1 MDHEN, CDR2 SYDVKM. The length of the CDR3 is 12 residues. V was trimmed by 7 bases and J by 5 bases, leaving 11 bases between them. CDR3 DNA sequence: TGTGCCAGCACCACCGGGGGTACTGAAGCTTTCTTT. This gives the protein CASTTGGTEAFF.

In its sample, this clonotype was seen many times. V usage is TRBV11-1 and J usage is TRBJ2-2; 11 bases agree with TRBD1. The V gene end was trimmed by 5 bases and the J gene end by 6 bases; junction bases not matched to a gene: 5. This CDR3 comprises 15 residues. The germline CDR1 and CDR2 sequences are SGHAT and FQDESV (reference sequence). The CDR3 reads CASSQGQGAAGELFF. In DNA, the CDR3 is TGTGCCAGCAGCCAAGGACAGGGGGCGGCCGGGGAGCTGTTTTTT.

This clonotype was seen ten or more times. The J gene is TRBJ2-3, the V gene TRBV20-1; the match to TRBD1 covers 7 bases. Trimming at V came to 4 bases and at J to 6 bases, leaving 13 bases not matched to a gene. The CDR3 sequence is 15 residues long. Germline CDR1 DFQATT, CDR2 SNEGSKA (reference sequence). The CDR3 is CSATGTEDAPDTQYF. CDR3 nucleotide sequence: TGCAGTGCTACCGGGACAGAGGATGCCCCGGATACGCAGTATTTT.

This clonotype appeared many times. V gene TRBV20-1 combines with J gene TRBJ2-3; D is uncertain. The CDR3 is 15 residues long. Trimming stripped 6 bases from V and 2 bases from J, with 18 bases between. CDR1 is DFQATT and CDR2 is SNEGSKA in the germline V gene (reference sequence). Written as DNA, the CDR3 is TGCAGTGCCCCCGGGTCTATCCCTACCACAGATACGCAGTATTTT. This translates into CSAPGSIPTTDTQYF.

This clonotype came up many times. J is TRBJ2-2 and V is TRBV2; 8 bases match TRBD1. This CDR3 region has 13 residues. Germline V gene sequence: CDR1 SNHLY, CDR2 FYNNEI. Trimming took 8 bases from V and 7 from J; bases not matched to a gene: 6. The chain's CDR3 is CASAGQGIGELFF. DNA for the CDR3: TGTGCCAGCGCAGGACAGGGCATCGGGGAGCTGTTTTTT.

The sample holds many counts of this clonotype. The V and J genes are TRBV7-2 and TRBJ2-6; possible D gene TRBD2, 5 bases. This CDR3 has 15 amino acids. V shed 5 bases and J shed 0 bases, with 8 bases lying between them. Germline CDR1 SGHTA, CDR2 FQGNSA. The CDR3 nucleotides are TGTGCCAGCAGCGGAGGAACCTCTGGGGCCAACGTCCTGACTTTC. Translating it yields CASSGGTSGANVLTF.

The chain has TRBV7-9 and TRBJ2-3; 14 nucleotides agree with TRBD2. Losses at the gene ends were 5 bases for V and 1 base for J; bases not matched to a gene: 5. CDR1 SEHNR and CDR2 FQNEAQ come from the germline V gene (reference sequence). The length of the CDR3 is 17 residues. CDR3 DNA sequence: TGTGCCAGCAGCACGGGACTAGCGGGAGTCTGCACAGATACGCAGTATTTT. Its protein product is CASSTGLAGVCTDTQYF. The whole variable domain, remainder taken from reference TRBV7-9 and TRBJ2-3, is DTGVSQNPRHKITKRGQNVTFRCDPISEHNRLYWYRQTLGQGPEFLTYFQNEAQLEKSRLLSDRFSAERPKGSFSTLEIQRTEQGDSAMYLCASSTGLAGVCTDTQYFGPGTRLTVL.

This clonotype was detected many times. The chain joins TRBV7-2 to TRBJ2-1, with 8 bases fitting TRBD1. V trimming: 3 bases; J trimming: 6 bases; junction bases outside the gene matches: 7. The V gene's germline CDR1 is SGHTA and CDR2 FQGNSA. The CDR3 runs to 15 residues. The DNA of the CDR3 is TGTGCCAGCAGCTTCCCCGGGACAGGCTCCAATGAGCAGTTCTTC. Protein sequence: CASSFPGTGSNEQFF.

Regarding this clonotype: Sequence at one end of the junction differs from germline and may be a read error. V and J are TRBV30 and TRBJ2-7; maybe TRBD1 (7 bases). This CDR3 is 13 amino acids long. Germline V gives CDR1 GTSNPN, CDR2 SVGIG (reference sequence). The CDR3 DNA is TGTGCCTGGAGTGTCCAGGGGGGAGTCGAGCAGTGCTTC. This encodes CAWSVQGGVEQCF.

This clonotype was seen many times. CDR3: CASSRGLAGISRGQFF. CDR3 in DNA: TGTGCCAGCAGTCGAGGACTAGCGGGGATCAGTCGTGGGCAGTTCTTC. The rearrangement links TRBV7-2 to TRBJ2-1; 12 positions agree with TRBD2. The CDR3 runs to 16 residues. CDR1 SGHTA and CDR2 FQGNSA come from the germline V gene. The trim removed 6 bases at V and 12 bases at J, leaving 15 bases unmatched. Based on the CDR3 plus reference TRBV7-2 and TRBJ2-1, the full variable domain is GAGVSQSPSNKVTEKGKDVELRCDPISGHTALYWYRQSLGQGLEFLIYFQGNSAPDKSGLPSDRFSAERTGGSVSTLTIQRTQQEDSAVYLCASSRGLAGISRGQFFGPGTRLTVL.

Concerning this clonotype: A much bigger clone sits one base away, suggesting this may be a read error. The chain has TRBV2 and TRBJ2-3, with D tentatively TRBD2 (6 bases). The CDR3 is made up of 15 amino acids. Trimming left V 5 bases short and J 4 bases short, with 16 bases between. The germline gives CDR1 SNHLY, CDR2 FYNNEI. The CDR3 sequence is CASSIQEGIADTQYF. The CDR3 region has the DNA TGTGCCAGCAGTATTCAGGAGGGGATCGCAGATACGCAGTATTTT.

In this sample, this clonotype turned up many times. This rearrangement joins TRBV7-2 to TRBJ2-2; TRBD1 matches 11 bases. Germline values: CDR1 SGHTA, CDR2 FQGNSA. The V and J ends lost 1 base and 7 bases, in that order; junction bases with no gene match: 5. This CDR3 is built from 16 residues. CDR3 region: CASSLGGQGAVGELFF. Written as DNA, the CDR3 is TGTGCCAGCAGCTTAGGAGGACAGGGGGCGGTCGGGGAGCTGTTTTTT.

This clonotype was detected a few times. This rearrangement joins TRBV3-1 to TRBJ2-3; a weak D match, TRBD2 (6 bases). The CDR3 runs to 13 residues. Looked up from germline, CDR1 is LGHDT and CDR2 is YNNKEL (reference sequence). V was trimmed by 2 bases and J by 6 bases, leaving 9 bases between them. CDR3 nucleotide sequence: TGTGCCAGCAGCCAATCTGGGGGGGATACGCAGTATTTT. Translated, it gives CASSQSGGDTQYF.

This clonotype was found many times. A read error may explain this, as a much larger clone is one base away. The rearrangement uses TRBV7-9 and TRBJ2-2; D call uncertain. This CDR3 is built from 12 residues. Germline CDR1 reads SEHNR; CDR2 reads FQNEAQ (reference sequence). Trimming took off 5 bases at V and 4 bases at J, with 5 bases between the two ends. The CDR3 sequence is CASSQTTGELFF. CDR3 DNA sequence: TGTGCCAGCAGCCAGACCACCGGGGAGCTGTTTTTT.

This clonotype was counted ten times or more. J is TRBJ1-1 and V is TRBV24-1; 9 bases agree with TRBD1. CDR1 is KGHDR and CDR2 is SFDVKD in the germline V gene. Germline trimming cut 6 bases from V and 3 bases from J; bases unmatched to any gene: 7. There are 15 residues in the CDR3. CDR3 loop: CATSNGQGHHTEAFF. CDR3 nucleotides: TGTGCCACCAGTAACGGACAGGGGCATCACACTGAAGCTTTCTTT.

This clonotype has at least ten counts. This chain links TRBV9 with TRBJ1-1, with D maybe TRBD1 (5 bases). V was cut by 3 bases and J by 6 bases, with 15 bases left in between. The CDR3 is 14 residues long. Germline loops: CDR1 SGDLS, CDR2 YYNGEE. In DNA form, the CDR3 reads TGTGCCAGCAGCGATGAAGGGGAGGAGGCTGAAGCTTTCTTT. It codes for CASSDEGEEAEAFF.

This clonotype was observed at least ten times. The CDR3 here is CASSLSQVGVNTEAFF. As DNA, the CDR3 is TGTGCCAGCAGTTTGTCGCAGGTAGGGGTGAACACTGAAGCTTTCTTT. The chain employs TRBV28 and TRBJ1-1, with a tentative D call TRBD1 (5 bases). The length of the CDR3 is 16 residues. Between the trimmed V and J ends, which lost 3 bases and 0 bases, there was a span of 14 bases. The germline V gene has CDR1 MDHEN and CDR2 SYDVKM. Full variable domain (rest looked up from reference TRBV28 and TRBJ1-1): DVKVTQSSRYLVKRTGEKVFLECVQDMDHENMFWYRQDPGLGLRLIYFSYDVKMKEKGDIPEGYSVSREKKERFSLILESASTNQTSMYLCASSLSQVGVNTEAFFGQGTRLTVV.

This clonotype showed up many times. The V gene is TRBV20-1, the J gene TRBJ2-3; D may be TRBD1 (6 bases). CDR1 and CDR2 from the germline V gene are DFQATT and SNEGSKA (reference sequence). This CDR3 region has 16 residues. The V and J ends lost 0 bases and 4 bases respectively, with 17 bases between them. Here the CDR3 reads CSARDRGQGISDTQYF. In DNA form, the CDR3 reads TGCAGTGCTAGAGATCGAGGGCAGGGGATATCAGATACGCAGTATTTT.